Listed below are T cell receptor beta chains from one sample, sequenced in a study of blood T cell repertoires in COVID-19. Clones were sequenced by immunoSEQ multiplex PCR, and TCRdb holds only the in-frame ones, with some missing. Counted here are about 250,000 clones, approximately 89% occurring once; the ten biggest clones make up about 1.7%. Sample: peripheral blood. Receptors originate from a woman aged 55-70 years who had recovered from COVID-19. CDR3s include the opening cysteine and the closing phenylalanine or tryptophan. D genes are given only for firm matches. The listing skips clone size in some rows; elsewhere it reads once, few, many or a size class.

clone size: medium-sized; J gene: TRBJ2-7; V gene: TRBV7-2; D gene: NA; CDR3 protein: CASSIGTYEQYF; CDR3 DNA: TGTGCCAGCAGCATCGGGACCTACGAGCAGTACTTC
clone size: once; J gene: TRBJ1-6; V gene: TRBV6-1; D gene: NA; CDR3 protein: CASSEARDSPLHF; CDR3 DNA: TGTGCCAGCAGTGAAGCGCGGGATTCACCCCTCCACTTT
clone size: NA; J gene: TRBJ1-5; V gene: TRBV6-2/TRBV6-3; D gene: TRBD1; CDR3 protein: CASSTGQESHGNQPQHF; CDR3 DNA: TGTGCCAGCAGTACCGGACAGGAAAGTCATGGAAATCAGCCCCAGCATTTT
clone size: NA; J gene: TRBJ2-7; V gene: TRBV10-3; D gene: TRBD2; CDR3 protein: CAIREAGSYEQYF; CDR3 DNA: TGTGCCATCAGAGAAGCGGGGTCCTACGAGCAGTACTTC
clone size: NA; J gene: TRBJ2-5; V gene: TRBV3-1/TRBV3-2; D gene: NA; CDR3 protein: CASTLNSGQETQYF; CDR3 DNA: TGTGCCAGCACCCTGAACAGCGGCCAAGAGACCCAGTACTTC
clone size: NA; J gene: TRBJ2-1; V gene: TRBV7-3; D gene: TRBD2; CDR3 protein: CASSSGGASYNEQFF; CDR3 DNA: TGTGCCAGCAGCTCCGGGGGGGCTTCCTACAATGAGCAGTTCTTC
clone size: NA; J gene: TRBJ2-5; V gene: TRBV6-6; D gene: TRBD1; CDR3 protein: CASSYSRTGGRETQYF; CDR3 DNA: TGTGCCAGCAGTTACTCCAGGACAGGGGGCAGGGAGACCCAGTACTTC
clone size: NA; J gene: TRBJ1-4; V gene: TRBV28; D gene: NA; CDR3 protein: CASLLPGGEKLFF; CDR3 DNA: TGTGCCAGCCTCCTTCCGGGGGGAGAAAAACTGTTTTTT
clone size: NA; J gene: TRBJ2-1; V gene: TRBV25-1; D gene: TRBD2; CDR3 protein: CASKGSGGPPTDNEQFF; CDR3 DNA: TGTGCCAGCAAGGGCAGCGGGGGGCCCCCTACGGACAATGAGCAGTTCTTC
clone size: NA; J gene: TRBJ2-7; V gene: TRBV7-2; D gene: TRBD2; CDR3 protein: CASSLGLAESYEQYF; CDR3 DNA: TGTGCCAGCAGCTTAGGCCTAGCGGAATCCTACGAGCAGTACTTC
clone size: NA; J gene: TRBJ2-7; V gene: TRBV28; D gene: TRBD2; CDR3 protein: CASRAGGEYEQYF; CDR3 DNA: TGTGCCAGCCGCGCCGGGGGGGAGTACGAGCAGTACTTC
clone size: once; J gene: TRBJ2-2; V gene: TRBV7-6; D gene: TRBD2; CDR3 protein: CASSLTSDTGELFF; CDR3 DNA: TGTGCCAGCAGCTTAACTAGCGACACCGGGGAGCTGTTTTTT
clone size: once; J gene: TRBJ1-1; V gene: TRBV6-1; D gene: NA; CDR3 protein: CASSAAGGGGAFDTEAFF; CDR3 DNA: TGTGCCAGCAGTGCTGCAGGAGGAGGGGGGGCTTTTGACACTGAAGCTTTCTTT
clone size: NA; J gene: TRBJ2-1; V gene: TRBV7-2; D gene: TRBD2; CDR3 protein: CASKMGGGAQNEQFF; CDR3 DNA: TGTGCCAGCAAAATGGGCGGGGGGGCTCAGAATGAGCAGTTCTTC
clone size: few; J gene: TRBJ1-1; V gene: TRBV15; D gene: TRBD1; CDR3 protein: CATSVGQGHTEAFF; CDR3 DNA: TGTGCCACCAGCGTAGGACAGGGGCACACTGAAGCTTTCTTT
clone size: NA; J gene: TRBJ2-7; V gene: TRBV5-1; D gene: TRBD1; CDR3 protein: CASSLSGGNPYEQYF; CDR3 DNA: TGCGCCAGCAGCCTATCAGGGGGTAATCCCTACGAGCAGTACTTC
clone size: NA; J gene: TRBJ2-3; V gene: TRBV4-3; D gene: TRBD1; CDR3 protein: CASSQEPAGGEADTQYF; CDR3 DNA: TGCGCCAGCAGCCAAGAACCCGCAGGGGGCGAGGCAGATACGCAGTATTTT
clone size: few; J gene: TRBJ1-4; V gene: TRBV10-3; D gene: TRBD1; CDR3 protein: CAISETRGQLGEKLFF; CDR3 DNA: TGTGCCATCAGTGAGACGAGGGGACAGTTGGGCGAAAAACTGTTTTTT
clone size: once; J gene: TRBJ1-1; V gene: TRBV27; D gene: TRBD1; CDR3 protein: CASNLGQGGPSGTEAFF; CDR3 DNA: TGTGCCAGCAACCTTGGACAGGGAGGTCCATCGGGCACTGAAGCTTTCTTT
clone size: NA; J gene: TRBJ2-7; V gene: TRBV5-3; D gene: TRBD1; CDR3 protein: CARSRTGLSREQYF; CDR3 DNA: TGTGCCAGAAGCCGGACAGGGTTATCCCGCGAGCAGTACTTC
clone size: NA; J gene: TRBJ1-5; V gene: TRBV19; D gene: TRBD1; CDR3 protein: CASSSGTGAGQPQHF; CDR3 DNA: TGTGCCAGTAGCTCCGGGACAGGGGCCGGGCAGCCCCAGCATTTT
clone size: NA; J gene: TRBJ1-1; V gene: TRBV5-1; D gene: TRBD1; CDR3 protein: CASSLRTGGGNTEAFF; CDR3 DNA: TGCGCCAGCAGCCTCCGGACAGGCGGAGGGAACACTGAAGCTTTCTTT
clone size: NA; J gene: TRBJ2-7; V gene: TRBV5-4; D gene: TRBD1; CDR3 protein: CASSLGTGQGAHEQYF; CDR3 DNA: TGTGCCAGCAGCTTGGGAACGGGACAGGGGGCGCACGAGCAGTACTTC
clone size: few; J gene: TRBJ1-3; V gene: TRBV4-2; D gene: NA; CDR3 protein: CASSQDPWSSGNTIYF; CDR3 DNA: TGTGCCAGCAGCCAAGATCCCTGGAGCTCTGGAAACACCATATATTTT
clone size: NA; J gene: TRBJ2-5; V gene: TRBV7-8; D gene: NA; CDR3 protein: CASSLEAGLGSGQTQYF; CDR3 DNA: TGTGCCAGCAGCTTAGAGGCGGGGTTGGGTAGCGGTCAGACCCAGTACTTC
clone size: NA; J gene: TRBJ2-2; V gene: TRBV11-3; D gene: TRBD2; CDR3 protein: CASSFLGGAGGELFF; CDR3 DNA: TGTGCCAGCAGCTTCCTCGGGGGGGCCGGCGGGGAGCTGTTTTTT
clone size: once; J gene: TRBJ1-1; V gene: TRBV5-1; D gene: NA; CDR3 protein: CASSSSTGLNTEAFF; CDR3 DNA: TGCGCCAGCAGCTCCTCCACAGGCCTGAACACTGAAGCTTTCTTT
clone size: NA; J gene: TRBJ1-3; V gene: TRBV18; D gene: NA; CDR3 protein: CASSRSSTGQGNTIYF; CDR3 DNA: TGTGCCAGCTCACGGTCCTCTACAGGGCAAGGAAACACCATATATTTT
clone size: NA; J gene: TRBJ2-1; V gene: TRBV5-1; D gene: TRBD2; CDR3 protein: CASSLGTSNEQFF; CDR3 DNA: TGCGCCAGCAGCCTAGGGACTAGCAATGAGCAGTTCTTC
clone size: NA; J gene: TRBJ1-1; V gene: TRBV19; D gene: NA; CDR3 protein: CASRSTLNTEAFF; CDR3 DNA: TGTGCCAGTAGGTCGACATTGAACACTGAAGCTTTCTTT
clone size: NA; J gene: TRBJ1-1; V gene: TRBV6-5; D gene: NA; CDR3 protein: CASSLDSFSNTEAFF; CDR3 DNA: TGTGCCAGCAGTCTAGACAGCTTTTCGAACACTGAAGCTTTCTTT
clone size: NA; J gene: TRBJ1-1; V gene: TRBV27; D gene: TRBD1; CDR3 protein: CASSSRQGHTEAFF; CDR3 DNA: TGTGCCAGCAGTAGTAGACAGGGACACACTGAAGCTTTCTTT
clone size: NA; J gene: TRBJ2-1; V gene: TRBV9; D gene: TRBD2; CDR3 protein: CASSARNTSGGNEQFF; CDR3 DNA: TGTGCCAGCAGCGCACGAAACACTAGCGGGGGCAATGAGCAGTTCTTC
clone size: NA; J gene: TRBJ1-2; V gene: TRBV28; D gene: TRBD1; CDR3 protein: CASSLTTGTGPTGYTF; CDR3 DNA: TGTGCCAGCAGTCTAACCACCGGGACAGGGCCCACCGGCTACACCTTC
clone size: few; J gene: TRBJ2-1; V gene: TRBV9; D gene: TRBD2; CDR3 protein: CASSVGLAENNEQFF; CDR3 DNA: TGTGCCAGCAGCGTAGGGCTAGCGGAGAACAATGAGCAGTTCTTC
clone size: once; J gene: TRBJ1-1; V gene: TRBV11-2; D gene: TRBD1; CDR3 protein: CASSQDRLTEAFF; CDR3 DNA: TGTGCCAGCAGCCAGGACAGGTTAACTGAAGCTTTCTTT
clone size: NA; J gene: TRBJ1-3; V gene: TRBV6-5; D gene: NA; CDR3 protein: CASSTYRDTGNTIYF; CDR3 DNA: TGTGCCAGCAGTACCTACCGGGACACCGGAAACACCATATATTTT
clone size: once; J gene: TRBJ1-6; V gene: TRBV7-9; D gene: NA; CDR3 protein: CASSLREPYNSPLHF; CDR3 DNA: TGTGCCAGCAGCCTCAGGGAACCCTATAATTCACCCCTCCACTTT
clone size: NA; J gene: TRBJ1-6; V gene: TRBV5-1; D gene: NA; CDR3 protein: CASSFGGGDGSPLHF; CDR3 DNA: TGCGCCAGCAGCTTTGGGGGGGGCGACGGTTCACCCCTCCACTTT
clone size: NA; J gene: TRBJ2-1; V gene: TRBV12-5; D gene: TRBD2; CDR3 protein: CASGLMTSGVSYNEQFF; CDR3 DNA: TGTGCTAGTGGTTTGATGACTAGCGGGGTATCCTACAATGAGCAGTTCTTC
clone size: NA; J gene: TRBJ2-3; V gene: TRBV6-4; D gene: TRBD2; CDR3 protein: CASSLTSGGVSDTQYF; CDR3 DNA: TGTGCCAGCAGCCTAACTAGCGGGGGAGTGTCAGATACGCAGTATTTT
clone size: NA; J gene: TRBJ2-2; V gene: TRBV19; D gene: TRBD1; CDR3 protein: CASSLSTGQTGELFF; CDR3 DNA: TGTGCCAGTAGCCTGTCGACAGGGCAAACCGGGGAGCTGTTTTTT
clone size: NA; J gene: TRBJ2-7; V gene: TRBV6-1; D gene: NA; CDR3 protein: CASRQVEGEQYF; CDR3 DNA: TGTGCCAGCAGACAGGTAGAAGGGGAGCAGTACTTC
clone size: NA; J gene: TRBJ1-1; V gene: TRBV2; D gene: NA; CDR3 protein: CASIPRTVTEAFF; CDR3 DNA: TGTGCCAGCATCCCCAGGACAGTTACTGAAGCTTTCTTT
clone size: few; J gene: TRBJ2-6; V gene: TRBV28; D gene: NA; CDR3 protein: CASSLSSGANVLTF; CDR3 DNA: TGTGCCAGCAGTTTGAGCTCTGGGGCCAACGTCCTGACTTTC
clone size: NA; J gene: TRBJ2-3; V gene: TRBV6-6; D gene: TRBD1; CDR3 protein: CASSPPPGQGTTDTQYF; CDR3 DNA: TGTGCCAGCAGTCCCCCCCCCGGACAGGGCACCACAGATACGCAGTATTTT
clone size: NA; J gene: TRBJ2-2; V gene: TRBV4-2; D gene: TRBD2; CDR3 protein: CASSQPLGLGLAGENTGELFF; CDR3 DNA: TGTGCCAGCAGCCAGCCCCTGGGGTTAGGACTAGCGGGCGAAAACACCGGGGAGCTGTTTTTT
clone size: NA; J gene: TRBJ2-3; V gene: TRBV19; D gene: TRBD1; CDR3 protein: CASSIVQGADTQYF; CDR3 DNA: TGTGCCAGTAGTATAGTCCAGGGGGCAGATACGCAGTATTTT
clone size: NA; J gene: TRBJ2-7; V gene: TRBV5-1; D gene: NA; CDR3 protein: CASSLAAGQVEQYF; CDR3 DNA: TGCGCCAGCAGCTTGGCCGCTGGGCAGGTCGAGCAGTACTTC
clone size: NA; J gene: TRBJ2-2; V gene: TRBV10-3; D gene: NA; CDR3 protein: CAIRLGGELFF; CDR3 DNA: TGTGCCATCCGCCTAGGCGGGGAGCTGTTTTTT
clone size: NA; J gene: TRBJ2-2; V gene: TRBV29-1; D gene: NA; CDR3 protein: CSVAGDFKNTGELFF; CDR3 DNA: TGCAGCGTTGCGGGGGACTTCAAGAACACCGGGGAGCTGTTTTTT
clone size: NA; J gene: TRBJ1-1; V gene: TRBV2; D gene: NA; CDR3 protein: CASSESQGENTEAFF; CDR3 DNA: TGTGCCAGCAGTGAAAGCCAGGGTGAGAACACTGAAGCTTTCTTT